This TCR beta chain was captured in a study of patients and donors after allogeneic stem cell transplantation. This CDR3 region has 15 residues. V was clipped by 0 bases and J by 6 bases; unmatched bases: 8. CDR1 and CDR2 (germline): LGHNA, YSLEER. TCRdb reanalysed the RT-PCR reads using MiXCR and keeps one entry per CDR3 protein. The sample carries 150,000 to 200,000 distinct CDR3 sequences, around 30% recorded once. The V call is TRBV4-3, the J call TRBJ2-7; TRBD1 matches 7 bases. The TCR comes from a human donor who was either an allogeneic HSCT recipient or a stem cell or donor lymphocyte infusion donor (not recorded which). It is not recorded whose cells these are; they may come from a transplant donor. The source material was blood, either unsorted or a sorted T cell fraction (not recorded which). CDR3 in DNA: TGCGCCAGCAGCCAAGATCCGACAGGGATAGGCGAGCAGTACTTC. As protein: CASSQDPTGIGEQYF.